The clone carrying this T cell receptor beta chain came up a few times. The CDR3 is made up of 14 amino acids. V shed 4 bases and J shed 0 bases, with 11 bases lying between them. CDR1 SGHRS and CDR2 YFSETQ come from the germline V gene. The data derive from a study of blood T cell repertoires in COVID-19. Looking at the study overall: Samples representing acute and convalescent COVID-19 were sourced from the United States, Italy and Spain. Sources were T cells, B-cell-depleted T cells, or PBMCs; the material itself was cDNA or gDNA.

Authors' analysis steps: Amplifying reference gene primers gave estimates of nucleated cell counts. Sequenced by immunoSEQ multiplex PCR; TCRdb stores in-frame clones only, minus some. V, J and clone size were drawn from that table, and D and trimming were deduced from the DNA. The profile shows under 170,000 clones, roughly 87% of them singletons. The chain employs TRBV5-1 and TRBJ2-7, with TRBD1 as a possible D gene (7 bases). The sequence came from a woman aged 55-69 years with active or convalescent COVID-19. Sequenced input: peripheral blood. The CDR3 reads CASSPGDSSYEQYF. Written as DNA, the CDR3 is TGCGCCAGCAGCCCGGGGGACAGCTCCTACGAGCAGTACTTC.